The TCR beta chain described here comes from a study of cytomegalovirus exposure and HLA in healthy donors. After removal of 5 bases from V and 8 bases from J, the junction contained 10 bases not matched to a gene. Germline V lookup: CDR1 MNHNY, CDR2 SVGAGI (reference sequence). The CDR3 length is 14 residues. It was with 60 Vbeta and 13 Jbeta primers that the PCR ran. TCRdb's table, derived via immunoSEQ multiplex PCR, lists solely in-frame clones and lacks some. The sample has hundreds of thousands of clones; 76% are singletons. This sequence was found in a man in his late teens or twenties in good health and CMV-seronegative. Sequencing was performed on PBMCs. J is TRBJ1-2 and V is TRBV6-6; 8 bases line up with TRBD1. The DNA of the CDR3 is TGTGCCAGCAGTCGAGAGGACAGGGTCGACGGCTACACCTTC. Its protein is CASSREDRVDGYTF.